This record looks at one T cell receptor (beta chain) sequence and its context. Its antigen remains unknown. The data were obtained in a study of cytomegalovirus exposure and HLA in healthy donors. Overall study context: From HLA-typed donors, an early data release held about 92 million unique TCRs.

Use of 60 Vbeta and 13 Jbeta primers characterized the PCR. Using immunoSEQ multiplex PCR, the repertoire was profiled, and TCRdb retains in-frame clones only, with some absent. In the table there are about 97,000 clones, 60% to 80% of which are singletons. General observations from the study: Researchers reportedly found TCR beta sequences accurately predicted most subjects' HLA-A and HLA-B alleles. In a later analysis, HLA-C alleles had the fewest associated TCRs, DRB1 alleles the most.

This CDR3 contains 13 residues. Germline CDR1 and CDR2: MDHEN and SYDVKM. V was clipped by 6 bases and J by 9 bases, with 15 bases between them. Source material: PBMCs. The chain couples TRBV28 to TRBJ1-5; D gene unclear. This TCR was recovered from a male donor in good health and CMV-seropositive. The CDR3 here is CASSLSFAGPQHF. The CDR3 DNA reads as TGTGCCAGCAGCTTGTCTTTTGCGGGGCCCCAGCATTTT.